These T cell receptor beta chains were read from a single sample in a study of T cell responses to AZD1222 COVID-19 vaccine. Sequencing was performed with immunoSEQ multiplex PCR; in TCRdb, only in-frame clones are kept and a portion is missing. The repertoire consists of some 110,000 clones, with 75% to 90% occurring once and the leading ten covering more than 3%. The material sequenced was peripheral blood, taken on day 0 of MenACWY control vaccination. The source is an adult in good health. Both conserved end residues are part of each CDR3. D genes are given only for firm matches. Size is omitted from some rows. Given values are once, few, many or a class for expanded clones.

d_call,clone_size,v_call,j_call,cdr3_nt,cdr3_aa
TRBD1,once,TRBV16,TRBJ2-7,TGTGCCAGCAGCTACGGGACAGACGAGCAGTACTTC,CASSYGTDEQYF
-,-,TRBV4-1,TRBJ2-2,TGCGCCAGCAGCCAAGGTAGTTACACCGGGGAGCTGTTTTTT,CASSQGSYTGELFF
-,-,TRBV19,TRBJ1-5,TGTGCCAGTAGTACTGTGGTGCCATATAGCAATCAGCCCCAGCATTTT,CASSTVVPYSNQPQHF
TRBD2,-,TRBV6-6,TRBJ2-1,TGTGCCAGCATTCCGGGCGGGGGGGCCCGCTACAATGAGCAGTTCTTC,CASIPGGGARYNEQFF
-,-,TRBV18,TRBJ1-4,TGTGCCAGCTCACCCGGACAGACAACTAATGAAAAACTGTTTTTT,CASSPGQTTNEKLFF
-,-,TRBV11-2,TRBJ1-5,TGTGCCAGCAGCTTAGAATCGGGGGTCAATCAGCCCCAGCATTTT,CASSLESGVNQPQHF
-,-,TRBV30,TRBJ2-7,TGTGCCTGGACTACCTTACAGGGTCCCTACGAGCAGTACTTC,CAWTTLQGPYEQYF
-,-,TRBV28,TRBJ2-1,TGTGCCAGCACTGCCAAGAGGGAACGGTACTACAATGAGCAGTTCTTC,CASTAKRERYYNEQFF
-,-,TRBV6-1,TRBJ2-2,TGTGCCAGCAGTGAATTAGGGGTGCGGAACACCGGGGAGCTGTTTTTT,CASSELGVRNTGELFF
TRBD1,-,TRBV27,TRBJ2-5,TGTGCCAGCAGTTTATCGGGGACAGGCGTGGGGACCCAGTACTTC,CASSLSGTGVGTQYF
-,-,TRBV19,TRBJ1-2,TGTGCCAGTAGTAGGTCTGAGGCCTATGGCTACACCTTC,CASSRSEAYGYTF
-,-,TRBV11-3,TRBJ2-5,TGTGCCAGCAGCTTAGGGGGTTCCCAAGAGACCCAGTACTTC,CASSLGGSQETQYF
-,-,TRBV12-3/TRBV12-4,TRBJ1-4,TGTGCCAGCAGTTCCCCGGACAGCGAAAAACTGTTTTTT,CASSSPDSEKLFF
TRBD1,-,TRBV5-1,TRBJ1-6,TGCGCCAGCAGCTTGACAGGGGGTATCAGCTCCTATAATTCACCCCTCCACTTT,CASSLTGGISSYNSPLHF
-,once,TRBV6-5,TRBJ2-2,TGTGCCAGCAGACCGCCCGGTCGGACCGGGGAGCTGTTTTTT,CASRPPGRTGELFF
-,-,TRBV6-5,TRBJ1-5,TGTGCCAGCAAGGTCCTCAATCAGCCCCAGCATTTT,CASKVLNQPQHF
TRBD1,-,TRBV4-3,TRBJ1-1,TGCGCCAGCAGCGGGGACAGGTTGAACACTGAAGCTTTCTTT,CASSGDRLNTEAFF
-,-,TRBV19,TRBJ2-3,TGTGCCAGTAGTATATCCGGACCAAGCACAGATACGCAGTATTTT,CASSISGPSTDTQYF
TRBD2,-,TRBV7-8,TRBJ2-3,TGTGCCAGCAGCTATTTGCGGGGGGGCCCAGATACGCAGTATTTT,CASSYLRGGPDTQYF
TRBD1,-,TRBV5-4,TRBJ1-6,TGTGCCAGCAGCAACAGGGGTTACAATTCACCCCTCCACTTT,CASSNRGYNSPLHF
-,-,TRBV12-2,TRBJ1-3,TGTGTGGGCAGGGCTGGAAACACCATATATTTT,CVGRAGNTIYF